This T cell receptor (beta chain) emerged from a study of blood T cell repertoires in COVID-19. Study summary: There were acute and convalescent COVID-19 samples, and they came from the United States, Italy and Spain. T cells, B-cell-depleted T cells, or PBMCs supplied cDNA or gDNA.

This clone is labeled as medium-sized. Source study methods: It was from reference gene primer amplification that nucleated cell counts were estimated. Libraries were prepared by immunoSEQ multiplex PCR; TCRdb keeps only in-frame clonotypes and omits some of them. That table furnishes V, J and clone size, whereas the DNA furnished D and trimming. This sample has 100,000 to 150,000 clones, with approximately 70% found just once. The sample consisted of peripheral blood. This clonotype originated in a woman in her 70s with acute or convalescent COVID-19.

CDR3 sequence reads: CASSHTGGNQPQHF. CDR3 DNA: TGCGCCAGCAGCCACACAGGAGGCAATCAGCCCCAGCATTTT. J is TRBJ1-5 and V is TRBV4-1; D may be TRBD1 (5 bases). This CDR3 is 14 amino acids long. Per germline, CDR1 MGHRA and CDR2 YSYEKL. V was cut by 3 bases and J by 2 bases, with 8 bases left in between.